These 15 T cell receptor beta chains share one sample of origin, sequenced in a study of cytotoxic CD8 clonotypes in ibrutinib-treated CLL. Sequencing was performed with immunoSEQ multiplex PCR; in TCRdb, only in-frame clones are kept and a portion is missing. The repertoire consists of hundreds of thousands of clones, with roughly 74% occurring once and the leading ten covering 15%. Here the sequenced sample was PBMCs, taken after 24 months of ibrutinib treatment. The receptor source for this set is a human donor with chronic lymphocytic leukemia.

This chain uses TRBV7-2 with TRBJ2-7; tentatively, D is TRBD2 (6 bases). V lost 1 base and J 3 bases, leaving 19 bases between the germline ends. CDR1 is SGHTA, CDR2 FQGNSA, per germline. The CDR3 is made up of 17 amino acids. The DNA of the CDR3 is TGTGCCAGCAGCTTAGTCTTCTCTACGGGAGAGAACTACGAGCAGTACTTC. It is translated as CASSLVFSTGENYEQYF. Using reference TRBV7-2 and TRBJ2-7 for the parts outside the CDR3, the full variable domain is GAGVSQSPSNKVTEKGKDVELRCDPISGHTALYWYRQSLGQGLEFLIYFQGNSAPDKSGLPSDRFSAERTGGSVSTLTIQRTQQEDSAVYLCASSLVFSTGENYEQYFGPGTRLTVT.

This chain joins TRBV2 and TRBJ2-7, with TRBD1 matching 7 bases. The V segment lost 7 bases and the J segment 5 bases; nucleotides outside the gene matches: 14. The germline V gene has CDR1 SNHLY and CDR2 FYNNEI. The CDR3 consists of 15 residues. CDR3 in amino acids: CASMDEGDSFDEQYF. The CDR3 DNA sequence: TGTGCCAGCATGGATGAAGGGGACAGTTTCGACGAGCAGTACTTC.

The V and J genes are TRBV5-1 and TRBJ2-1; D might be TRBD1 or TRBD2, each matching 5 bases. This CDR3 has 15 amino acids. Germline loops: CDR1 SGHRS, CDR2 YFSETQ. Trimming removed 6 bases from V and 6 bases from J, with 19 bases in between. This CDR3 reads CASTIGTQKSNEQFF. The CDR3 coding sequence is TGCGCCAGCACAATTGGGACCCAGAAATCCAATGAGCAGTTCTTC.

The rearrangement links TRBV7-9 to TRBJ2-7, with TRBD2 matching 8 bases. V lost 5 bases and J lost 4; bases outside the gene matches: 7. Germline CDR1 reads SEHNR; CDR2 reads FQNEAQ (reference sequence). The CDR3 has 14 amino acids. The DNA for the CDR3 is TGTGCCAGCAGCCCGCGGGAGGACGGGTACGAGCAGTACTTC. This sequence encodes CASSPREDGYEQYF. Full variable domain (missing parts from reference TRBV7-9 and TRBJ2-7): DTGVSQNPRHKITKRGQNVTFRCDPISEHNRLYWYRQTLGQGPEFLTYFQNEAQLEKSRLLSDRFSAERPKGSFSTLEIQRTEQGDSAMYLCASSPREDGYEQYFGPGTRLTVT.

The genes are TRBV28 and TRBJ2-3; D is unresolved. The CDR3 loop spans 18 amino acids. Germline V CDR1 and CDR2: MDHEN, SYDVKM. V lost 3 bases and J 2 bases, leaving 21 bases between the germline ends. The CDR3 protein is CASSLSLRQHKPTDTQYF. DNA for the CDR3: TGTGCCAGCAGTTTGTCCCTTCGCCAGCATAAGCCCACAGATACGCAGTATTTT.

J is TRBJ1-5 and V is TRBV15; D gene uncertain. The CDR3 has 15 residues. Trimming pared 0 bases from V and 0 bases from J, leaving 6 bases between. CDR1 and CDR2 (germline): LNHNV, YYDKDF (reference sequence). The CDR3 coding sequence is TGTGCCACCAGCAGAGAAACCCATAGCAATCAGCCCCAGCATTTT. Translating gives CATSRETHSNQPQHF.

The chain carries TRBV4-2 and TRBJ2-1; 7 bases match TRBD2. CDR3 size: 16 residues. The V gene's germline CDR1 is LGHNA and CDR2 YNFKEQ. The V and J ends lost 0 bases and 4 bases, in that order; junction bases with no gene match: 6. The CDR3 sequence is CASSQDWLAEYNEQFF. The CDR3 DNA sequence: TGTGCCAGCAGCCAAGATTGGCTAGCGGAATACAATGAGCAGTTCTTC.

The chain joins TRBV28 to TRBJ1-6; no clear D gene. This CDR3 spans 15 amino acids. Per the germline V gene, CDR1 is MDHEN and CDR2 is SYDVKM. With 5 bases removed from V and 10 bases from J, the gap between germline ends came to 18 bases. The CDR3 region has the DNA TGTGCCAGCAGTCCCACCCTACGAGTAGGCTCACCCCTCCACTTT. Translating gives CASSPTLRVGSPLHF.

This clone was seen only a few times. The chain links TRBV19 to TRBJ2-3, with D unclear. CDR1 is LNHDA, CDR2 SQIVND, per germline (reference sequence). CDR3 length equals 12 residues. V was cut by 2 bases and J by 5 bases, with 5 bases left in between. For the CDR3, the DNA is TGTGCCAGTAGTATATGGGGAGATACGCAGTATTTT. This codes for CASSIWGDTQYF.

The J gene is TRBJ2-4, the V gene TRBV11-2; 14 nucleotides agree with TRBD2. The CDR3 totals 16 residues. With 5 bases clipped from V and 7 bases from J, the junction kept 7 bases outside the gene matches. Germline CDR1 reads SGHAT; CDR2 reads FQNNGV. The CDR3 DNA is TGTGCCAGCAGCAGCGGGACTAGCGGGAGTTTTAACATTCAGTACTTC. Translating it yields CASSSGTSGSFNIQYF. Full variable domain (missing parts from reference TRBV11-2 and TRBJ2-4): EAGVAQSPRYKIIEKRQSVAFWCNPISGHATLYWYQQILGQGPKLLIQFQNNGVVDDSQLPKDRFSAERLKGVDSTLKIQPAKLEDSAVYLCASSSGTSGSFNIQYFGAGTRLSVL.

The chain couples TRBV4-1 to TRBJ2-7; either TRBD1 or TRBD2 may fit D (6 bases each). Trimming shortened V by 4 bases and J by 2 bases, and 21 bases separated the two germline ends. This CDR3 spans 17 amino acids. Germline CDR1 is MGHRA and CDR2 is YSYEKL. The chain's CDR3 is CASSPGSAPGAPYEQYF. The DNA for the CDR3 is TGCGCCAGCAGCCCCGGTTCAGCTCCGGGGGCACCCTACGAGCAGTACTTC.

This clone was recorded a few times. V usage is TRBV7-6 and J usage is TRBJ2-3; D unclear. This CDR3 is 12 amino acids long. The ends were cut back, 5 bases at V and 4 bases at J, with 7 bases in the middle. The germline V gene has CDR1 SGHVS and CDR2 FNYEAQ. The CDR3 nucleotides read TGTGCCAGCAGCCAAAGATCAGATACGCAGTATTTT. Its protein is CASSQRSDTQYF. Complete variable domain (other parts from reference TRBV7-6 and TRBJ2-3): GAGVSQSPRYKVTKRGQDVALRCDPISGHVSLYWYRQALGQGPEFLTYFNYEAQQDKSGLPNDRFSAERPEGSISTLTIQRTEQRDSAMYRCASSQRSDTQYFGPGTRLTVL.

This rearrangement joins TRBV6-5 to TRBJ2-7; no clear D. This CDR3 spans 12 amino acids. CDR1 is MNHEY, CDR2 SVGAGI, per germline. The germline V and J ends were trimmed by 4 bases and 2 bases, with 6 bases remaining between them. CDR3 sequence reads: CASSWETYEQYF. The DNA for the CDR3 is TGTGCCAGCAGTTGGGAAACCTACGAGCAGTACTTC.

The rearrangement uses TRBV9 and TRBJ2-1; D remains ambiguous. This CDR3 region has 12 residues. Trimming shortened V by 4 bases and J by 7 bases, and 9 bases separated the two germline ends. Germline V CDR1 and CDR2: SGDLS, YYNGEE. The CDR3 sequence is CASSSYGNEQFF. The CDR3, as DNA: TGTGCCAGCAGCTCCTATGGGAATGAGCAGTTCTTC.

The genes are TRBV5-1 and TRBJ1-1; 7 positions match TRBD1. CDR1 is SGHRS and CDR2 is YFSETQ in the germline V gene. The CDR3 spans 15 residues. Trimming removed 0 bases from V and 5 bases from J; junction bases left unmatched: 7. CDR3 nucleotide sequence: TGCGCCAGCAGCTTGGAGGCCTCAGGGGGGACTGAAGCTTTCTTT. This translates into CASSLEASGGTEAFF.